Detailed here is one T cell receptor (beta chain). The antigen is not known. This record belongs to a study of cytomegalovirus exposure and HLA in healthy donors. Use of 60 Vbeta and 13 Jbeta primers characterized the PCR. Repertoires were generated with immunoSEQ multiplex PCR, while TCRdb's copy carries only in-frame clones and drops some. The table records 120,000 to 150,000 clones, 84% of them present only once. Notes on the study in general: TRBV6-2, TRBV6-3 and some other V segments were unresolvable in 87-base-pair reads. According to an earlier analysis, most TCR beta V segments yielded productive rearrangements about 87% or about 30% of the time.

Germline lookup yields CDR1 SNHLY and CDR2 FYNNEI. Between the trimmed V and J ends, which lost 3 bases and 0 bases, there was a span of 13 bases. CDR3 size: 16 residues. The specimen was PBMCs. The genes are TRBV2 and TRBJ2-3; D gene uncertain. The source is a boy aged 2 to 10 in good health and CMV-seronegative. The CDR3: CASSEGSYSSTDTQYF. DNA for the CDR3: TGTGCCAGCAGTGAGGGCTCTTATTCTAGCACAGATACGCAGTATTTT.